Listed here are 2 T cell receptor beta chains from one sample, sequenced in a study of T cell responses to AZD1222 COVID-19 vaccine. Sequenced by immunoSEQ multiplex PCR; TCRdb stores in-frame clones only, minus some. The data show about 110,000 clones, about 87% seen once. Sequencing used peripheral blood, obtained 28 days after the second AZD1222 dose. These receptors were collected from an adult who received the AZD1222 COVID-19 vaccine.

The chain employs TRBV13 and TRBJ2-5; D call uncertain. Trimming shortened V by 1 base and J by 3 bases, and 6 bases separated the two germline ends. The CDR3 contains 13 residues. Germline CDR1 and CDR2: PRHDT and FYEKMQ (reference sequence). The CDR3 loop is CASSLVGEETQYF. The CDR3 coding sequence is TGTGCCAGCAGCTTAGTTGGGGAAGAGACCCAGTACTTC.

The chain is built from TRBV14 and TRBJ1-6, with TRBD1 matching over 7 bases. Germline CDR1 SGHDN, CDR2 FVKESK. The CDR3 length is 16 residues. J gave up 7 bases and V 5 bases, and 11 bases lay outside the gene matches. CDR3 protein: CASSALTGISNSPLHF. CDR3 in DNA: TGTGCCAGCAGCGCCTTGACAGGGATATCCAATTCACCCCTCCACTTT.